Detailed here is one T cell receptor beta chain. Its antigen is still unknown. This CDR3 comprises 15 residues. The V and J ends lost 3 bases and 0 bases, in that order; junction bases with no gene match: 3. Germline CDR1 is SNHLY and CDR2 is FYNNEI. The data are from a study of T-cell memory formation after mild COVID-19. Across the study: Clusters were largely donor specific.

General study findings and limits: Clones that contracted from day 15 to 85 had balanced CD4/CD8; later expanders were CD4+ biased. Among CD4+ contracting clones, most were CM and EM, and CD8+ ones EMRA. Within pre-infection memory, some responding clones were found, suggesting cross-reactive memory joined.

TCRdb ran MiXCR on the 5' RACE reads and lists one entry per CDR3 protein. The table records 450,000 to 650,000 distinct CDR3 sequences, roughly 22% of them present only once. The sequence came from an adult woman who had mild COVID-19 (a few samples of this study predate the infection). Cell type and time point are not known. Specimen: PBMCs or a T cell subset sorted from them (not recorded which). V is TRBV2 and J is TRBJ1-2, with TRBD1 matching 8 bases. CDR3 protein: CASSDGQGTNYGYTF. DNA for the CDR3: TGTGCCAGCAGTGACGGACAGGGTACTAACTATGGCTACACCTTC.